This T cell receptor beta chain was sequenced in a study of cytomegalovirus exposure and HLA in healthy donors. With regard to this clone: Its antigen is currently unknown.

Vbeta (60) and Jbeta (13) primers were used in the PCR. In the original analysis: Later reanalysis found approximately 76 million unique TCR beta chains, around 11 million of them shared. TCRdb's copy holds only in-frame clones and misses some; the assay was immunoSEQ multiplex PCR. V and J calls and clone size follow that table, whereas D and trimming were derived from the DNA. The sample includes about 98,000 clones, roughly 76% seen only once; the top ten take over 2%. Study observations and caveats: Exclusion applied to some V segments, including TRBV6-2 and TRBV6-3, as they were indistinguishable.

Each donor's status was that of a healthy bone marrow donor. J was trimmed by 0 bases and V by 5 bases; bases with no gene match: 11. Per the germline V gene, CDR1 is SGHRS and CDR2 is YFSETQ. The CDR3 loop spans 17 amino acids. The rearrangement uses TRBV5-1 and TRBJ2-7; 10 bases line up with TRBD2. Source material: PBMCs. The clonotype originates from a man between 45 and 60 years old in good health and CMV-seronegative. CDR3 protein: CASRHRLAGDSSYEQYF. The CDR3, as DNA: TGCGCCAGCAGACATAGACTAGCGGGCGACAGCTCCTACGAGCAGTACTTC.